Presented here are 9 T cell receptor beta chains from one specimen sequenced in a study of T-cell reconstitution after alpha-beta-depleted transplantation in children. Library preparation (for TCRbeta) was performed with unique molecular identifiers. In TCRdb, the PCR reads were re-called with MiXCR into one record per CDR3 protein. The repertoire consists of around 370,000 distinct CDR3 sequences, with 10% occurring once and the leading ten covering about 2.3%. Sample: PBMCs from the stem cell graft donor, taken from the stem cell graft. These receptors were obtained from a human donor who donated a stem cell graft to a child with acute lymphoblastic leukemia.

This clonotype showed up just a few times. The chain links TRBV3-1 to TRBJ2-1; 8 bases agree with TRBD2. The CDR3 is made up of 15 amino acids. Germline V gene data show CDR1 as LGHDT and CDR2 as YNNKEL (reference sequence). Germline trimming cut 1 base from V and 2 bases from J; bases unmatched to any gene: 1. CDR3 nucleotide sequence: TGTGCCAGCAGCCAAGGGACTAGCCCCTACAATGAGCAGTTCTTC. Amino acid sequence: CASSQGTSPYNEQFF.

In this sample, this clonotype turned up a few times. J is TRBJ2-3 and V is TRBV5-1; maybe TRBD2 (5 bases). This CDR3 has 15 amino acids. Trimming cost V 1 base and J 2 bases, with 11 bases left between them. Germline V gene data show CDR1 as SGHRS and CDR2 as YFSETQ. The CDR3 region is CASSLSGILTDTQYF. The CDR3 nucleotides are TGCGCCAGCAGCTTGTCCGGGATTCTCACAGATACGCAGTATTTT.

For this clonotype: The junction does not match germline at one end; this may be a read error. V is TRBV6-1 and J is TRBJ2-7; unclear D gene. The CDR3 is 14 amino acids. CDR1 is MNHNS and CDR2 is SASEGT in the germline V gene. CDR3 loop: CASPAGSFSCEQYF. The CDR3 nucleotides are TGTGCCAGCCCCGCCGGCAGTTTCTCCTGCGAGCAGTACTTC.

Ten or more counts support this clonotype. The rearrangement links TRBV4-2 to TRBJ2-7, with TRBD1 identical over 10 bases. Germline values: CDR1 LGHNA, CDR2 YNFKEQ. This CDR3 is built from 15 residues. Trimming took 1 base from V and 4 from J; bases not matched to a gene: 4. CDR3 sequence reads: CASSQGGQGGYEQYF. The DNA of the CDR3 is TGTGCCAGCAGCCAAGGAGGACAGGGGGGGTACGAGCAGTACTTC.

This clonotype was seen a few times. The V and J genes are TRBV27 and TRBJ1-2; a possible D gene is TRBD1 (6 bases). CDR3 length: 15 residues. Trimming took 6 bases from V and 4 from J, leaving 18 bases between them. Germline loops: CDR1 MNHEY, CDR2 SMNVEV (reference sequence). The DNA of the CDR3 is TGTGCCAGCAGCAGACAGGAAGACTTGAGCTATGGCTACACCTTC. The encoded protein is CASSRQEDLSYGYTF.

The chain uses TRBV4-3 and TRBJ2-1; 7 bases are shared with TRBD2. V trimming: 1 base; J trimming: 3 bases; junction bases outside the gene matches: 6. This CDR3 contains 16 residues. Per germline, CDR1 LGHNA and CDR2 YSLEER. The CDR3 DNA reads as TGCGCCAGCAGCCAAGGGGGCGGGGGTTTCTACAATGAGCAGTTCTTC. This sequence encodes CASSQGGGGFYNEQFF.

This chain uses TRBV20-1 with TRBJ2-1; 8 nucleotides agree with TRBD2. Germline CDR1 and CDR2: DFQATT and SNEGSKA (reference sequence). The CDR3 totals 15 residues. J was trimmed by 4 bases and V by 0 bases; bases with no gene match: 5. CDR3 nucleotide sequence: TGCAGTGCTAGAGAAGCGGGAGACTGGTACAATGAGCAGTTCTTC. It specifies CSAREAGDWYNEQFF.

The chain joins TRBV6-5 to TRBJ2-3; possible D gene TRBD1, 5 bases. V lost 2 bases, J lost 2 bases, and 14 bases lay in between. This CDR3 is 16 amino acids long. The germline V gene encodes CDR1 MNHEY and CDR2 SVGAGI. CDR3 in DNA: TGTGCCAGCAGTTACGGGGCTCGTTACCTCACAGATACGCAGTATTTT. Translating it yields CASSYGARYLTDTQYF.

The V call is TRBV12-3 or TRBV12-4, the J call TRBJ1-4; the D gene is possibly TRBD1 (6 bases). There are 14 residues in the CDR3. V lost 6 bases and J 6 bases, leaving 14 bases between the germline ends. CDR3 sequence reads: CASSDDRRDEKLFF. For the CDR3, the DNA is TGTGCCAGCAGCGATGACAGGAGGGATGAAAAACTGTTTTTT.